The source of this T cell receptor (beta chain) is a study of CD8 T cells in Susac syndrome. V gave up 4 bases and J gave up 3 bases, with 19 bases separating them. From germline, CDR1 is LNHNV and CDR2 YYDKDF (reference sequence). The length of the CDR3 is 16 residues. After extraction with the RNeasy kit, 0.5 to 1 ug of the RNA was reverse transcribed using random hexamers. An immunoSEQ multiplex PCR generated amplified TCR beta CDR3 products spanning 54 Vbeta and 13 Jbeta. TCRdb analysed the immunoSEQ multiplex PCR reads with MiXCR anew, one entry per CDR3 protein. This sample has fewer than 65,000 distinct CDR3 sequences, with over 85% found just once.

The source of this sequence is a human donor in good health. The sample was CD8+ T cells from PBMCs. This chain uses TRBV15 with TRBJ2-7; a possible D gene is TRBD1 (6 bases). The CDR3 reads CATSTGTGSARYEQYF. In DNA form, the CDR3 reads TGTGCCACCAGCACAGGTACAGGGTCAGCCCGCTACGAGCAGTACTTC.